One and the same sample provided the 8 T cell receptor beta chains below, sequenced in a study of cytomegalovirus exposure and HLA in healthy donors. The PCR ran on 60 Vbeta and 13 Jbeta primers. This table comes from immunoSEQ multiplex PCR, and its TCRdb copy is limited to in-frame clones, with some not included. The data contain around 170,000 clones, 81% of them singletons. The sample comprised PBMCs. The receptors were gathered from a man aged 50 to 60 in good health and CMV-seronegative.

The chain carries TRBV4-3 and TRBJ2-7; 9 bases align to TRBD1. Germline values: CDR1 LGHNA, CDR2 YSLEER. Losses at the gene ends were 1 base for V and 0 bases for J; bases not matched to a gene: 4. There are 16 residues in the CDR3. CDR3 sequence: CASSQGDRDLSYEQYF. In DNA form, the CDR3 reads TGCGCCAGCAGCCAAGGGGACAGGGATCTCTCCTACGAGCAGTACTTC.

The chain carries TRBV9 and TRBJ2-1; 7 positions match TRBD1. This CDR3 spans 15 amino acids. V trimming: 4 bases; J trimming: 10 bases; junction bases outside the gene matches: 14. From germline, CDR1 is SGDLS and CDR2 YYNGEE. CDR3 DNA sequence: TGTGCCAGCAGCCCCGACAGGGACCCACGAGGAGAGCAGTTCTTC. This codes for CASSPDRDPRGEQFF.

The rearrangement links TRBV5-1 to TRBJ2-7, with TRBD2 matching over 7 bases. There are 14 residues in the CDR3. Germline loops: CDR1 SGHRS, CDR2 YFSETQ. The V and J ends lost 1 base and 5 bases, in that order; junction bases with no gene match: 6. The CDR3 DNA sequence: TGCGCCAGCAGCTTGACTGGGAGGGTCCACGAGCAGTACTTC. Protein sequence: CASSLTGRVHEQYF.

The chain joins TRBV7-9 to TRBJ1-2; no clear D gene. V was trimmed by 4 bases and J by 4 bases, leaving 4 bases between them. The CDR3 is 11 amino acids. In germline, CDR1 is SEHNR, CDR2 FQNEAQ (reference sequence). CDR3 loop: CASSSLYGYTF. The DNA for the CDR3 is TGTGCCAGCAGCTCTCTCTATGGCTACACCTTC.

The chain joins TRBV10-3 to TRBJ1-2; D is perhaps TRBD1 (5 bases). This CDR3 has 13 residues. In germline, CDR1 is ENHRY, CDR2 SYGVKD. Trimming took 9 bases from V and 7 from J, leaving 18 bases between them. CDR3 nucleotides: TGTGCCATGAAAGACGGGGGTGAAACTGGCTACACCTTC. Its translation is CAMKDGGETGYTF.

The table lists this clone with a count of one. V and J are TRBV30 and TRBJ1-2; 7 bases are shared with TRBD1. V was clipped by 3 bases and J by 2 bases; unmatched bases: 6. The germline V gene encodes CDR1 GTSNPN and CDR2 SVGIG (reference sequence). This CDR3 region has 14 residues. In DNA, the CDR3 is TGTGCCTGGAGACGACAGGGAGAGAACTATGGCTACACCTTC. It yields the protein CAWRRQGENYGYTF. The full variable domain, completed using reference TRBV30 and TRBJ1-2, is SQTIHQWPATLVQPVGSPLSLECTVEGTSNPNLYWYRQAAGRGLQLLFYSVGIGQISSEVPQNLSASRPQDRQFILSSKKLLLSDSGFYLCAWRRQGENYGYTFGSGTRLTVV.

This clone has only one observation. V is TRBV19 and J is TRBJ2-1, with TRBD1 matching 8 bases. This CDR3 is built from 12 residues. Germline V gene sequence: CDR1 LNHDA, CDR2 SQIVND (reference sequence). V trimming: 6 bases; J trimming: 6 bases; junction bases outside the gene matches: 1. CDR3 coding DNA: TGTGCCAGTAGGACAGGGGTCAATGAGCAGTTCTTC. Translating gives CASRTGVNEQFF.

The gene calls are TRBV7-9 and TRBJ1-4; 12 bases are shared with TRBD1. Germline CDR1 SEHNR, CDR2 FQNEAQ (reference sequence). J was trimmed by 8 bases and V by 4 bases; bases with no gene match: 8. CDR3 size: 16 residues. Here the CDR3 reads CASSSPGQGAEEKLFF. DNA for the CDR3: TGTGCCAGCAGCTCGCCGGGACAGGGGGCGGAGGAAAAACTGTTTTTT.